This passage covers 26 T cell receptor beta chains from one sample sequenced in a study of shared clonotypes between healthy human individuals. Libraries were prepared by immunoSEQ multiplex PCR; TCRdb keeps only in-frame clonotypes and omits some of them. The repertoire has under 200,000 clones, 80% to 95% of them found once; the top ten carry approximately 0.07%. The sequencing sample was made of naive CD4+ T cells sorted from blood. Subset: CD45RA+ positively selected. Every receptor here comes from a woman aged 30 to 39 in good health.

The V gene is TRBV6-6, the J gene TRBJ1-1; D ambiguous. V dropped 0 bases and J dropped 0 bases, with 2 bases sitting between them. This CDR3 contains 13 residues. CDR1 and CDR2 from the germline V gene are MNHNY and SVGAGI (reference sequence). In DNA form, the CDR3 reads TGTGCCAGCAGTTACTCGGTGAACACTGAAGCTTTCTTT. It translates to CASSYSVNTEAFF.

The chain uses TRBV7-8 and TRBJ2-5; no clear D gene. The assigned J gene may be wrong: the sequence end matches TRBJ2-7 better. The CDR3 loop spans 16 amino acids. Germline V gene data show CDR1 as SGHVS and CDR2 as FQNEAQ. DNA of the CDR3: TGTGCCAGCAGAGAGGTCCCCTATTCAACCAGAGGCGAGCAGTACTTC. It translates to CASREVPYSTRGEQYF.

V usage is TRBV25-1 and J usage is TRBJ2-3; 8 bases are shared with TRBD1. This CDR3 comprises 16 residues. Germline assignment: CDR1 MGHDK and CDR2 SYGVNS. J was trimmed by 6 bases and V by 6 bases; bases with no gene match: 14. The CDR3 coding sequence is TGTGCCAGCAGGCCCTCCGGACAGGGACGGGGGGATACGCAGTATTTT. Protein sequence: CASRPSGQGRGDTQYF. Drawing the rest from reference TRBV25-1 and TRBJ2-3, the complete variable domain is EADIYQTPRYLVIGTGKKITLECSQTMGHDKMYWYQQDPGMELHLIHYSYGVNSTEKGDLSSESTVSRIRTEHFPLTLESARPSHTSQYLCASRPSGQGRGDTQYFGPGTRLTVL.

The CDR3 bases are TGCGCCAGCAGCTTGGCCTCTAACACCGGGGAGCTGTTTTTT. It encodes CASSLASNTGELFF. This chain joins TRBV5-1 and TRBJ2-2, with D hard to call. The CDR3 extends over 14 amino acids. Germline V gives CDR1 SGHRS, CDR2 YFSETQ. Trimming took 0 bases from V and 2 from J, leaving 5 bases between them.

The genes are TRBV19 and TRBJ2-7; weak D call: TRBD1 (7 bases). V was cut by 8 bases and J by 5 bases, with 22 bases left in between. CDR1 is LNHDA and CDR2 is SQIVND in the germline V gene (reference sequence). CDR3 length: 15 residues. The DNA for the CDR3 is TGTGCCAGTGGGGGGACAGTGTTTAGGAGAGACGAGCAGTACTTC. This encodes CASGGTVFRRDEQYF.

V and J are TRBV5-8 and TRBJ2-7; 8 bases map to TRBD1. Germline assignment: CDR1 SGHTS and CDR2 YDEGEE. The J segment lost 2 bases and the V segment lost 4 bases, leaving 8 bases of the junction unmatched. The CDR3 runs to 15 residues. CDR3 amino acids: CASSRPRDRTYEQYF. For the CDR3, the DNA is TGTGCCAGCAGCCGACCCCGGGACAGGACCTACGAGCAGTACTTC.

The rearrangement uses TRBV10-3 and TRBJ1-5, with D possibly being TRBD1 (5 bases). Germline V gene lookup returns CDR1 ENHRY and CDR2 SYGVKD. This CDR3 comprises 14 residues. Trimming pared 2 bases from V and 7 bases from J, leaving 12 bases between. CDR3 sequence: CAISERDQAQPQHF. In DNA, the CDR3 is TGTGCCATCAGTGAGAGGGACCAGGCCCAGCCCCAGCATTTT.

The gene calls are TRBV2 and TRBJ1-5; D is unresolved. CDR3 length: 13 amino acids. The germline V gene has CDR1 SNHLY and CDR2 FYNNEI. V was cut by 6 bases and J by 0 bases, with 6 bases left in between. DNA of the CDR3: TGTGCCAGCAGCGAAATTAGCAATCAGCCCCAGCATTTT. Protein sequence: CASSEISNQPQHF.

This clone occurred once. J is TRBJ2-7 and V is TRBV11-2, with 9 bases fitting TRBD2. V trimming: 8 bases; J trimming: 2 bases; junction bases outside the gene matches: 4. The CDR3 contains 13 residues. Per the germline V gene, CDR1 is SGHAT and CDR2 is FQNNGV. CDR3 nucleotides: TGTGCCAGCGCTAGCGGGGCAACCTACGAGCAGTACTTC. It yields the protein CASASGATYEQYF.

This clone was seen more than once but under ten times. The J gene is TRBJ1-1, the V gene TRBV6-5; no definite D call. The CDR3 contains 13 residues. The germline V and J ends were trimmed by 2 bases and 1 base, with 5 bases remaining between them. Germline lookup yields CDR1 MNHEY and CDR2 SVGAGI. The CDR3 is CASSYEANTEAFF. CDR3 nucleotides: TGTGCCAGCAGTTACGAGGCGAACACTGAAGCTTTCTTT.

The chain recombines TRBV28 with TRBJ1-5; D is possibly TRBD1 (5 bases). Trimming cost V 8 bases and J 3 bases, with 14 bases left between them. CDR1 is MDHEN, CDR2 SYDVKM, per germline. The CDR3 sequence is 14 residues long. CDR3 sequence (DNA): TGTGCCAGCGAGCGGGCCGGGACCAATCAGCCCCAGCATTTT. Translating it yields CASERAGTNQPQHF.

The V and J genes are TRBV7-9 and TRBJ2-2, with a possible D match to TRBD1 (5 bases). Per germline, CDR1 SEHNR and CDR2 FQNEAQ (reference sequence). CDR3 size: 16 residues. Trimming shortened V by 5 bases and J by 0 bases, and 13 bases separated the two germline ends. The CDR3 nucleotides are TGTGCCAGCAGCCCCCGTAAGGGGCCGAACACCGGGGAGCTGTTTTTT. Its translation: CASSPRKGPNTGELFF.

The chain is built from TRBV5-4 and TRBJ2-7, with D unresolved. The CDR3 extends over 13 amino acids. Between the trimmed V and J ends, which lost 4 bases and 0 bases, there was a span of 8 bases. Germline loops: CDR1 SGHNT, CDR2 YYREEE (reference sequence). The DNA for the CDR3 is TGTGCCAGCAGCCTGGGTTTCTCCTACGAGCAGTACTTC. This translates into CASSLGFSYEQYF.

Only one count was recorded for this clone. The chain joins TRBV5-1 to TRBJ2-6; D uncertain. The CDR3 is 13 amino acids. Looked up from germline, CDR1 is SGHRS and CDR2 is YFSETQ. Trimming stripped 5 bases from V and 6 bases from J, with 9 bases between. The CDR3 loop is CASSSIEANVLTF. In DNA form, the CDR3 reads TGCGCCAGCAGTTCGATCGAGGCCAACGTCCTGACTTTC.

The V call is TRBV6-5, the J call TRBJ2-7, with D uncertain. The CDR3 extends over 11 amino acids. The germline V and J ends were trimmed by 6 bases and 2 bases, with 5 bases remaining between them. Germline CDR1 reads MNHEY; CDR2 reads SVGAGI. In nucleotides, the CDR3 is TGTGCCAGCAGCTCCGCCTACGAGCAGTACTTC. Translating gives CASSSAYEQYF.

The rearrangement links TRBV27 to TRBJ2-1; 10 bases are a match to TRBD2. The CDR3 has 15 residues. After removal of 6 bases from V and 3 bases from J, the junction contained 5 bases not matched to a gene. The germline V gene encodes CDR1 MNHEY and CDR2 SMNVEV (reference sequence). CDR3 in amino acids: CASRSLAGGYNEQFF. CDR3 sequence (DNA): TGTGCCAGCAGGTCTTTAGCGGGGGGCTACAATGAGCAGTTCTTC.

The chain is built from TRBV6-5 and TRBJ2-7; TRBD2 is a possible D gene (6 bases). Per the germline V gene, CDR1 is MNHEY and CDR2 is SVGAGI. The CDR3 totals 14 residues. V was pared by 5 bases and J by 3 bases, with 14 bases between. In DNA form, the CDR3 reads TGTGCCAGCAGTGACCGGGACTCCCGCTACGAGCAGTACTTC. The encoded protein is CASSDRDSRYEQYF.

The chain recombines TRBV6-1 with TRBJ2-6; D is ambiguous. V lost 10 bases and J 3 bases, leaving 10 bases between the germline ends. The length of the CDR3 is 13 residues. CDR1 and CDR2 (germline): MNHNS, SASEGT. CDR3 in amino acids: CAMSTVGANVLTF. DNA for the CDR3: TGTGCCATGTCTACGGTTGGGGCCAACGTCCTGACTTTC.

The chain joins TRBV4-2 to TRBJ2-5; D unclear. V was pared by 0 bases and J by 4 bases, with 9 bases between. Germline V CDR1 and CDR2: LGHNA, YNFKEQ. The CDR3 extends over 14 amino acids. The CDR3 DNA follows: TGTGCCAGCAGCCAAGATTCTACAAGAGAGACCCAGTACTTC. Residues: CASSQDSTRETQYF.

The chain links TRBV19 to TRBJ2-6; the D is unclear. Germline V gene lookup returns CDR1 LNHDA and CDR2 SQIVND (reference sequence). The CDR3 contains 15 residues. With 5 bases removed from V and 4 bases from J, the gap between germline ends came to 12 bases. As DNA, the CDR3 is TGTGCCAGTAGTCTCCGATTGGGCGGGGCCAACGTCCTGACTTTC. This translates into CASSLRLGGANVLTF. Full variable domain (missing parts from reference TRBV19 and TRBJ2-6): DGGITQSPKYLFRKEGQNVTLSCEQNLNHDAMYWYRQDPGQGLRLIYYSQIVNDFQKGDIAEGYSVSREKKESFPLTVTSAQKNPTAFYLCASSLRLGGANVLTFGAGSRLTVL.

The J gene is TRBJ2-1, the V gene TRBV5-1; 12 nucleotides agree with TRBD2. V shed 0 bases, J shed 7 bases, and the junction held 8 bases outside the gene matches. The CDR3 is made up of 17 amino acids. CDR1 is SGHRS and CDR2 is YFSETQ in the germline V gene. The CDR3 sequence: CASSLGLAGARGNEQFF. CDR3 sequence (DNA): TGCGCCAGCAGCTTGGGACTAGCGGGAGCAAGGGGAAATGAGCAGTTCTTC.

The chain links TRBV6-5 to TRBJ1-1; 8 positions agree with TRBD1. The J segment lost 0 bases and the V segment lost 8 bases, leaving 5 bases of the junction unmatched. Germline CDR1 is MNHEY and CDR2 is SVGAGI. The length of the CDR3 is 14 residues. The CDR3 nucleotides are TGTGCCAGCTCTCCGGGACAGGTGAACACTGAAGCTTTCTTT. Protein: CASSPGQVNTEAFF.

This chain uses TRBV7-6 with TRBJ1-2; 7 nucleotides line up with TRBD1. The germline gives CDR1 SGHVS, CDR2 FNYEAQ. The CDR3 has 15 residues. Trimming cost V 2 bases and J 5 bases; bases outside gene matches: 8. The CDR3, as DNA: TGTGCCAGCAGCTTAAGGGCCGGGACAGAATATGGCTACACCTTC. Protein product: CASSLRAGTEYGYTF.

This chain uses TRBV15 with TRBJ2-7; 8 bases agree with TRBD2. Trimming at V came to 4 bases and at J to 0 bases, leaving 11 bases not matched to a gene. The CDR3 runs 17 residues. Germline values: CDR1 LNHNV, CDR2 YYDKDF (reference sequence). This CDR3 is CATSKIPGTSGSYEQYF. The CDR3 DNA sequence: TGTGCCACCAGCAAAATCCCCGGGACTAGTGGCTCCTACGAGCAGTACTTC.

The genes are TRBV21-1 and TRBJ2-7; TRBD2, as called in the table, went unchecked against the DNA. TRBV21-1 is deemed a pseudogene. CDR3 size: 17 residues. As DNA, the CDR3 is TGTGCCAGCAGCAAACGACTAGCGGGAGCCCTCTCCTACGAGCAGTACTTC. Translation: CASSKRLAGALSYEQYF.

Concerning this clone: Other DNA sequences in this specimen translate into the identical CDR3. The rearrangement joins TRBV19 to TRBJ2-7; D may be TRBD2 (5 bases). The germline V and J ends were trimmed by 3 bases and 7 bases, with 10 bases remaining between them. CDR1 LNHDA and CDR2 SQIVND come from the germline V gene (reference sequence). The CDR3 runs to 12 residues. The chain's CDR3 is CASSIRTGEQYF. CDR3 DNA sequence: TGTGCCAGTAGTATCAGGACTGGGGAGCAGTACTTC.